What follows are 3 T cell receptor beta chains derived from one specimen sequenced in a study of regulatory T cells in long-lasting Graves disease (dated by TCRdb to the early 2020s). Libraries were constructed by multiplex PCR. Instrument used: Illumina HiSeq 4000. To build TCR beta libraries, CDR3 regions were amplified by Arm-PCR using iRepertoire HTBI primers. TCRdb trimmed the raw reads at Q25, called clones with MiXCR and kept productive beta chains. Rows are combined by CDR3 protein, so each entry shows the most common genes and DNA. The sample has approximately 300,000 distinct CDR3 sequences on record, under 20% of them singletons. About 36% of the sample is held by the ten biggest clonotypes. According to the study, the label for this sample's time point signals: newly diagnosed GD, antithyroid drugs for less than 3 months. RNA was extracted from PBMCs in TRIzol for both TCR sequencing and RNA sequencing.

The sequences come from peripheral blood mononuclear cells (PBMCs), collected at new diagnosis, from a patient treated with antithyroid drugs. The receptors originated from a female donor with Graves disease.

As regards this clonotype: This may come from a read error, since a much larger clone is one base off. This chain joins TRBV7-7 and TRBJ1-1; D gene unclear. The CDR3 has 13 residues. The germline V gene has CDR1 SSHAT and CDR2 FNYEAQ (reference sequence). The CDR3 region has the DNA TGTGCTAGCAGCTTAGTGAAGGGAACTAAAGCTTTCTTT. Translating it yields CASSLVKGTKAFF.

To note about this clonotype: This could be a read error, since a much larger clone is one nucleotide away. The V call is TRBV5-1, the J call TRBJ2-7; D possibly matches TRBD1 or TRBD2 (6 bases each). Deletions cut 0 bases from V and 5 bases from J, with 24 bases between. From germline, CDR1 is SGHRS and CDR2 YFSETQ. CDR3 length: 18 amino acids. CDR3 amino acids: CASSLEGSEGEFRHEQYF. In DNA, the CDR3 is TGCGCCAGCAGCTTGGAGGGTTCGGAGGGGGAGTTCCGGCACGAGCAGTACTTC.

This clonotype was recorded at least ten times. This chain links TRBV15 with TRBJ1-6; 7 nucleotides agree with TRBD1. The CDR3 loop spans 15 amino acids. Germline CDR1 and CDR2: LNHNV and YYDKDF (reference sequence). V trimming: 6 bases; J trimming: 5 bases; junction bases outside the gene matches: 7. CDR3 in amino acids: CATRTGFANNSPLHF. CDR3 sequence (DNA): TGTGCCACCAGGACAGGGTTCGCCAATAATTCACCCCTCCACTTT.